What follows are 30 T cell receptor beta chains derived from one specimen sequenced in a study of OX40 agonist ivuxolimab in advanced cancers. Assay: immunoSEQ multiplex PCR; the TCRdb copy retains only in-frame clones and omits some. There are 6,500 to 10,000 clones in the sample; roughly 87% occur only once, and more than 25% lies in the top ten. The material was CD4+ or CD8+ T cells sorted from blood, obtained in a trial of the OX40 agonist ivuxolimab. The receptor set was obtained from an adult with an advanced solid tumor such as melanoma, head and neck, liver or kidney cancer.

This clone was detected only once. The gene calls are TRBV7-9 and TRBJ1-3; TRBD1 matches 7 bases. Looked up from germline, CDR1 is SEHNR and CDR2 is FQNEAQ (reference sequence). V shed 5 bases and J 3 bases; nucleotides not matched to a gene: 10. This CDR3 is 16 amino acids long. The DNA of the CDR3 is TGTGCCAGCAGCCAAATCGACAGGGTTCGTGGAAACACCATATATTTT. Protein: CASSQIDRVRGNTIYF.

This chain links TRBV5-1 with TRBJ2-2; D is unclear. Germline lookup yields CDR1 SGHRS and CDR2 YFSETQ. The CDR3 consists of 14 residues. The V gene lost 2 bases and the J gene lost 4 bases, with 9 bases spanning the gap. CDR3: CASSFSDPTGELFF. The CDR3 DNA reads TGCGCCAGCAGCTTTTCAGACCCCACCGGGGAGCTGTTTTTT.

This clone occurred a few times. J is TRBJ2-7 and V is TRBV15, with TRBD2 identical over 10 bases. V shed 7 bases and J 2 bases; nucleotides not matched to a gene: 14. Germline-derived CDR1 and CDR2 are LNHNV and YYDKDF (reference sequence). The CDR3 length is 17 residues. In DNA, the CDR3 is TGTGCCACCACTTCGACCAGAGCGGGAGGGTTGGCCTACGAGCAGTACTTC. Protein sequence: CATTSTRAGGLAYEQYF.

The CDR3 spells CASSSKGGGRFYEQYF. The CDR3 coding sequence is TGTGCCAGCAGCTCAAAGGGCGGGGGCAGATTTTACGAGCAGTACTTC. The chain recombines TRBV7-9 with TRBJ2-7; D is perhaps TRBD2 (7 bases). Germline loops: CDR1 SEHNR, CDR2 FQNEAQ (reference sequence). Between the trimmed V and J ends, which lost 4 bases and 4 bases, there was a span of 20 bases. CDR3 length: 16 amino acids.

This clone has only a few counts. CDR3 DNA: TGCGCCAGCAGCTTGGAGGTACTAGGTTTCATGAACACTGAAGCTTTCTTT. Translating it yields CASSLEVLGFMNTEAFF. The chain couples TRBV5-1 to TRBJ1-1; unclear D gene. Germline V gives CDR1 SGHRS, CDR2 YFSETQ. V lost 0 bases to trimming and J lost 0 bases, with 15 bases between them. The CDR3 extends over 17 amino acids. Filled out from reference TRBV5-1 and TRBJ1-1, the complete variable domain reads KAGVTQTPRYLIKTRGQQVTLSCSPISGHRSVSWYQQTPGQGLQFLFEYFSETQRNKGNFPGRFSGRQFSNSRSEMNVSTLELGDSALYLCASSLEVLGFMNTEAFFGQGTRLTVV.

This chain joins TRBV6-1 and TRBJ1-5; D uncertain. This CDR3 has 18 residues. The V gene lost 2 bases and the J gene lost 0 bases, with 17 bases spanning the gap. Germline values: CDR1 MNHNS, CDR2 SASEGT. CDR3 sequence reads: CASSEWPDGPISNQPQHF. The CDR3 region has the DNA TGTGCCAGCAGTGAATGGCCTGACGGACCCATTAGCAATCAGCCCCAGCATTTT.

This chain connects TRBV9 to TRBJ2-3; weak D call: TRBD1 (6 bases). This CDR3 spans 16 amino acids. CDR1 and CDR2 from the germline V gene are SGDLS and YYNGEE. The ends were cut back, 3 bases at V and 1 base at J, with 15 bases in the middle. CDR3 coding DNA: TGTGCCAGCAGCGCCCCGACAGGCGCGGGCACAGATACGCAGTATTTT. This translates into CASSAPTGAGTDTQYF.

This clone is a singleton in its sample. The rearrangement uses TRBV11-2 and TRBJ1-2, with 7 bases lining up with TRBD1. V lost 1 base, J lost 4 bases, and 0 bases stayed unmatched. CDR1 is SGHAT and CDR2 is FQNNGV in the germline V gene. The CDR3 has 13 residues. CDR3 DNA: TGTGCCAGCAGCTTAGGGGACAGCTATGGCTACACCTTC. Its translation: CASSLGDSYGYTF. The full variable domain, rest sourced from reference TRBV11-2 and TRBJ1-2, is EAGVAQSPRYKIIEKRQSVAFWCNPISGHATLYWYQQILGQGPKLLIQFQNNGVVDDSQLPKDRFSAERLKGVDSTLKIQPAKLEDSAVYLCASSLGDSYGYTFGSGTRLTVV.

This chain uses TRBV5-6 with TRBJ1-6; tentative D call: TRBD1 (5 bases). The CDR3 is made up of 13 amino acids. Trimming took off 0 bases at V and 9 bases at J, with 7 bases between the two ends. Germline-derived CDR1 and CDR2 are SGHDT and YYEEEE. The CDR3 DNA reads TGTGCCAGCAGCTTGGATGGGGCTTCACCCCTCCACTTT. Translated, it gives CASSLDGASPLHF.

The V and J genes are TRBV2 and TRBJ2-7; TRBD2 might be the D (6 bases). V lost 4 bases and J lost 3, with 10 bases in between. Germline assignment: CDR1 SNHLY and CDR2 FYNNEI. The CDR3 is 13 residues long. The CDR3 bases are TGTGCCAGCAGTGCCTTCGGGGGCTACGAGCAGTACTTC. The encoded protein is CASSAFGGYEQYF.

The chain uses TRBV7-9 and TRBJ2-5; possible D gene TRBD2, 6 bases. V lost 2 bases and J lost 5, with 12 bases in between. Germline CDR1 is SEHNR and CDR2 is FQNEAQ (reference sequence). The CDR3 has 14 amino acids. DNA for the CDR3: TGTGCCAGCAGCTTATCCCGGGGGTGGGAGACCCAGTACTTC. Encoded protein: CASSLSRGWETQYF.

The CDR3 nucleotides read TGTGCCAGCAGTCCCCGGTACCGGGACAGGGGTTACGAGCAGTACTTC. This encodes CASSPRYRDRGYEQYF. V usage is TRBV28 and J usage is TRBJ2-7, with 10 bases that match TRBD1. This CDR3 has 16 residues. Trimming removed 5 bases from V and 4 bases from J; junction bases left unmatched: 11. Germline-derived CDR1 and CDR2 are MDHEN and SYDVKM. The full variable domain, its missing parts supplied by reference TRBV28 and TRBJ2-7, is DVKVTQSSRYLVKRTGEKVFLECVQDMDHENMFWYRQDPGLGLRLIYFSYDVKMKEKGDIPEGYSVSREKKERFSLILESASTNQTSMYLCASSPRYRDRGYEQYFGPGTRLTVT.

This chain uses TRBV7-9 with TRBJ2-3; 11 bases are a match to TRBD2. This CDR3 comprises 18 residues. V lost 5 bases and J lost 8; bases outside the gene matches: 18. From germline, CDR1 is SEHNR and CDR2 FQNEAQ (reference sequence). CDR3 loop: CASSLPSGRLVGSGTQYF. The CDR3 coding sequence is TGTGCCAGCAGCCTGCCTAGCGGGAGGCTCGTTGGGTCGGGTACGCAGTATTTT. Using reference TRBV7-9 and TRBJ2-3 for the parts outside the CDR3, the full variable domain is DTGVSQNPRHKITKRGQNVTFRCDPISEHNRLYWYRQTLGQGPEFLTYFQNEAQLEKSRLLSDRFSAERPKGSFSTLEIQRTEQGDSAMYLCASSLPSGRLVGSGTQYFGPGTRLTVL.

The chain is built from TRBV5-1 and TRBJ2-1; TRBD2 matches at 11 bases. The J segment lost 6 bases and the V segment lost 2 bases, leaving 4 bases of the junction unmatched. The CDR3 has 15 amino acids. In germline, CDR1 is SGHRS, CDR2 YFSETQ. The CDR3 DNA sequence: TGCGCCAGCAGCTTACTAGCGGGAGAGGGCAATGAGCAGTTCTTC. Residues: CASSLLAGEGNEQFF. Using reference TRBV5-1 and TRBJ2-1 for the parts outside the CDR3, the full variable domain is KAGVTQTPRYLIKTRGQQVTLSCSPISGHRSVSWYQQTPGQGLQFLFEYFSETQRNKGNFPGRFSGRQFSNSRSEMNVSTLELGDSALYLCASSLLAGEGNEQFFGPGTRLTVL.

The J gene is TRBJ2-7, the V gene TRBV4-1; TRBD2 matches 13 bases. After removal of 3 bases from V and 3 bases from J, the junction contained 8 bases not matched to a gene. Germline CDR1 MGHRA, CDR2 YSYEKL. The CDR3 is 17 residues long. The CDR3 is CASSHGLAGASGYEQYF. The DNA of the CDR3 is TGCGCCAGCAGCCACGGACTAGCGGGAGCGTCGGGCTACGAGCAGTACTTC.

This chain uses TRBV4-1 with TRBJ1-4; D not certain. Germline V CDR1 and CDR2: MGHRA, YSYEKL. The CDR3 has 13 amino acids. Trimming left V 1 base short and J 5 bases short, with 5 bases between. The CDR3 DNA reads as TGCGCCAGCAGCCAAGTAGTAAATGAAAAACTGTTTTTT. Its protein is CASSQVVNEKLFF.

J is TRBJ1-2 and V is TRBV28, with a weak D call TRBD1 (6 bases). Looked up from germline, CDR1 is MDHEN and CDR2 is SYDVKM. The CDR3 length is 13 residues. Trimming stripped 3 bases from V and 7 bases from J, with 12 bases between. CDR3 bases: TGTGCCAGCAGTTTCCACCGGGGGCTTGGCTACACCTTC. Its protein is CASSFHRGLGYTF.

In DNA, the CDR3 is TGCAGCGTTGAAGATCCGGACGTCACCTCCTACGAGCAGTACTTC. It specifies CSVEDPDVTSYEQYF. The J gene is TRBJ2-7, the V gene TRBV29-1, with D unclear. Trimming cost V 0 bases and J 0 bases, with 12 bases left between them. This CDR3 contains 15 residues. The germline V gene has CDR1 SQVTM and CDR2 ANQGSEA.

CDR3 bases: TGTGCCATCAGTACCCTGGGGACAGGAACCTACGAGCAGTACTTC. Translated, it gives CAISTLGTGTYEQYF. The chain has TRBV10-3 and TRBJ2-7, with 8 bases lining up with TRBD1. V dropped 5 bases and J dropped 2; count of bases not matched to a gene: 8. The CDR3 spans 15 residues. Germline V gene sequence: CDR1 ENHRY, CDR2 SYGVKD.

This clone has just one count. V gene TRBV7-9 combines with J gene TRBJ2-7, with D unclear. V dropped 1 base and J dropped 3 bases, with 7 bases sitting between them. The CDR3 is 13 amino acids. Germline V lookup: CDR1 SEHNR, CDR2 FQNEAQ (reference sequence). The CDR3 DNA reads as TGTGCCAGCAGCTTAGAAGGGTACTACGAGCAGTACTTC. Its protein product is CASSLEGYYEQYF.

This clone was observed a single time. The genes are TRBV7-9 and TRBJ2-7; the match to TRBD1 covers 7 bases. Germline V gene sequence: CDR1 SEHNR, CDR2 FQNEAQ (reference sequence). This CDR3 spans 13 amino acids. The ends lost 5 bases at V and 4 bases at J; junction bases unmatched: 5. DNA of the CDR3: TGTGCCAGCAGCCGGCCGACAGGGTACGAGCAGTACTTC. Translating it yields CASSRPTGYEQYF.

V and J are TRBV14 and TRBJ1-2; D is unclear. In germline, CDR1 is SGHDN, CDR2 FVKESK. CDR3 size: 15 residues. V was clipped by 4 bases and J by 4 bases, with 16 bases between them. This chain's CDR3 is CASSPLGQRSYGYTF. CDR3 in DNA: TGTGCCAGCAGCCCCCTCGGGCAGCGATCCTATGGCTACACCTTC.

The V call is TRBV27, the J call TRBJ2-2; possibly TRBD2 for D (6 bases). The V gene's germline CDR1 is MNHEY and CDR2 SMNVEV (reference sequence). The ends were cut back, 2 bases at V and 3 bases at J, with 16 bases in the middle. The CDR3 totals 17 residues. The CDR3 is CASSLDAGWADTGELFF. The CDR3 coding sequence is TGTGCCAGCAGTTTAGACGCGGGGTGGGCGGACACCGGGGAGCTGTTTTTT.

V gene TRBV28 combines with J gene TRBJ2-5, with TRBD1 as a possible D gene (6 bases). The CDR3 is 15 amino acids. V was pared by 6 bases and J by 2 bases, with 16 bases between. The germline CDR1 and CDR2 sequences are MDHEN and SYDVKM. The CDR3 protein is CASRVPTRGQETQYF. In DNA form, the CDR3 reads TGTGCCAGCAGGGTTCCGACAAGGGGGCAAGAGACCCAGTACTTC. Full variable domain (outside the CDR3, taken from reference TRBV28 and TRBJ2-5): DVKVTQSSRYLVKRTGEKVFLECVQDMDHENMFWYRQDPGLGLRLIYFSYDVKMKEKGDIPEGYSVSREKKERFSLILESASTNQTSMYLCASRVPTRGQETQYFGPGTRLLVL.

The V gene is TRBV9, the J gene TRBJ2-7; D is ambiguous. CDR3 length equals 11 residues. With 4 bases removed from V and 6 bases from J, the gap between germline ends came to 8 bases. The germline CDR1 and CDR2 sequences are SGDLS and YYNGEE. This CDR3 reads CASSSTGEQYF. The DNA of the CDR3 is TGTGCCAGCAGCTCCACGGGCGAGCAGTACTTC.

The V and J genes are TRBV5-1 and TRBJ2-7; D gene unclear. The CDR3 is 14 residues long. The germline V and J ends were trimmed by 3 bases and 7 bases, with 17 bases remaining between them. The germline CDR1 and CDR2 sequences are SGHRS and YFSETQ. As DNA, the CDR3 is TGCGCCAGCAGCTGGGGTGGACGGACCCTTGAGCAGTACTTC. The encoded protein is CASSWGGRTLEQYF. Full variable domain (rest looked up from reference TRBV5-1 and TRBJ2-7): KAGVTQTPRYLIKTRGQQVTLSCSPISGHRSVSWYQQTPGQGLQFLFEYFSETQRNKGNFPGRFSGRQFSNSRSEMNVSTLELGDSALYLCASSWGGRTLEQYFGPGTRLTVT.

The chain is built from TRBV18 and TRBJ2-3, with 7 positions matching TRBD2. Germline V gives CDR1 KGHSH, CDR2 LQKENI. The J segment lost 2 bases and the V segment lost 0 bases, leaving 2 bases of the junction unmatched. The CDR3 contains 15 residues. CDR3 DNA: TGTGCCAGCTCACCACCGGGAGGGGACACAGATACGCAGTATTTT. Protein sequence: CASSPPGGDTDTQYF.

The genes are TRBV28 and TRBJ2-1; D ambiguous. CDR1 and CDR2 from the germline V gene are MDHEN and SYDVKM. The germline V and J ends were trimmed by 2 bases and 4 bases, with 9 bases remaining between them. The CDR3 contains 14 residues. The CDR3 loop is CASSLHAEYNEQFF. The CDR3 nucleotides are TGTGCCAGCAGTTTACATGCGGAGTACAATGAGCAGTTCTTC.

The CDR3 loop reads CASSEGLAGGPYEQFF. The CDR3 DNA is TGTGCCAGCAGTGAAGGTCTGGCGGGAGGGCCCTATGAGCAGTTCTTC. This chain links TRBV6-1 with TRBJ2-1; 9 nucleotides align to TRBD2. The ends lost 1 base at V and 8 bases at J; junction bases unmatched: 9. CDR1 is MNHNS and CDR2 is SASEGT in the germline V gene. This CDR3 has 16 residues.

Worth noting for this clone: One junction end disagrees with the germline gene, perhaps due to a read error. The chain couples TRBV11-2 to TRBJ2-2; tentatively, D is TRBD2 (6 bases). Germline-derived CDR1 and CDR2 are SGHAT and FQNNGV. This CDR3 spans 15 amino acids. The CDR3 DNA reads TGTGCCAGCAGATTAAACGGGGGATCACACCGGGGAGCTGTTTTT. Encoded protein: CASRLNGGSHRGAVF. Complete variable domain (other parts from reference TRBV11-2 and TRBJ2-2): EAGVAQSPRYKIIEKRQSVAFWCNPISGHATLYWYQQILGQGPKLLIQFQNNGVVDDSQLPKDRFSAERLKGVDSTLKIQPAKLEDSAVYLCASRLNGGSHRGAVFGEGSRLTVL.